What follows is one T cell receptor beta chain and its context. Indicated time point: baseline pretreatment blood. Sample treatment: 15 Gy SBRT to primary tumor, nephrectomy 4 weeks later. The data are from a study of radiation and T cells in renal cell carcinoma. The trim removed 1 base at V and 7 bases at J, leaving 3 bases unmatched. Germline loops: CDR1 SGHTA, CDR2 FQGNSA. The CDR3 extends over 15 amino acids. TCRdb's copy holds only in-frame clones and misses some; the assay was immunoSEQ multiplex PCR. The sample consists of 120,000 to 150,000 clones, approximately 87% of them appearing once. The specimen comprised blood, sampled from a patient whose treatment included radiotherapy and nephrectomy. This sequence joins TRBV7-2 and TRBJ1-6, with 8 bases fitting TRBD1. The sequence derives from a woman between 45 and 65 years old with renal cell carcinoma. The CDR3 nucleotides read TGTGCCAGCAGCTTAGTAGGGACAGGAAATTCACCCCTCCACTTT. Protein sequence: CASSLVGTGNSPLHF.